This T cell receptor beta chain was captured by sequencing in a study of regulatory T cells in long-lasting Graves disease. Study-wide results and caveats: Because few samples were included, accuracy may have been lower. Persistent patients had a count of shared public clonotypes (approximately 3,000) that exceeded that of new patients (about 930). The TCR repertoire of persistent Graves' patients was less diverse than that of newly diagnosed ones.

The authors built TCR beta libraries using iRepertoire HTBI primers and Arm-PCR of CDR3 regions. TCRdb processed the multiplex PCR reads anew with MiXCR; each CDR3 protein has one entry. The table lists some 450,000 distinct CDR3 sequences, around 24% of them singletons. As concerns this clonotype: Its antigen is not identified.

Time point specified: persistent/refractory GD, antithyroid drugs over 5 years with positive TRAb. RNA extracted from PBMCs served as the sequencing template. This clonotype originated in a female donor with Graves disease. Source: peripheral blood mononuclear cells (PBMCs), taken when the disease was refractory, from a patient treated with antithyroid drugs.

The CDR3 DNA sequence: TGTGCCAGCAGTTTATATCGAGCGGGAGCTAATGAGCAGTTCTTC. Its protein product is CASSLYRAGANEQFF. The genes are TRBV27 and TRBJ2-1, with 8 bases lining up with TRBD2. This CDR3 is 15 amino acids long. After removal of 1 base from V and 7 bases from J, the junction contained 6 bases not matched to a gene. CDR1 MNHEY and CDR2 SMNVEV come from the germline V gene (reference sequence).